This T cell receptor (beta chain) comes out of a study of CD8+ T cells in alopecia areata (dated by TCRdb to between 2018 and 2020). For the wider study: Treated patients were enrolled in an open-label pilot trial of oral tofacitinib at 5 to 10 mg twice daily for moderate-to-severe alopecia areata. Scalp clonality was compared across normal scalp (n=4), patchy alopecia areata scalp (n=8), and alopecia totalis/universalis scalp (n=8). Biopsies were taken from tofacitinib-treated patients at baseline and again at 4 and 24 weeks into treatment, and several of those patients also had a later scalp biopsy. Tofacitinib was given for 6 to 18 months, followed by 6 months of follow-up off drug to assess delayed response and recurrence. The study used high-throughput TCRbeta sequencing to examine T cell clonal expansion in alopecia areata, in both the C3H/HeJ mouse model and human patients. For the treated patients, the SALT score, which quantifies what percentage of scalp surface area is affected, served as the measure of disease severity. The RNA source kit depended on sample type: the PAXgene miRNA kit for fixed scalp, the miRNeasy kit for PBMCs, and the RNeasy kit for mouse skin. Amplification of TCRbeta CDR3 regions was done by immunoSEQ multiplex PCR using 35 Vbeta forward primers and 13 Jbeta reverse primers. Scalp tissue and sorted CD4+ and CD8+ peripheral blood T cells from patchy and totalis/universalis alopecia areata patients and from healthy controls were covered by human TCRbeta sequencing.

The method was the immunoSEQ multiplex PCR assay. For TCR sequencing, RNA was extracted from every sample and reverse transcribed into cDNA to serve as template. First-strand cDNA was synthesized using SuperScript III with a 2:1 mix of oligo-dT and random hexamers. A synthetic immune receptor repertoire was used to assess amplification bias, and residual bias was removed computationally. In the authors' own workflow: Raw reads were preprocessed for error removal, and CDR3 was defined according to IMGT conventions as running from the conserved cysteine to phenylalanine. To get clonality, Shannon entropy was normalized by log2 of the number of productive unique TCRs and the result was subtracted from 1. Whether each scalp clone was CD4 or CD8 was inferred by checking scalp TCRbeta sequences against the CD4 and CD8 repertoires from sorted blood. Drawn from immuneACCESS, this table holds only the in-frame rearrangements with V and J called that TCRdb kept. Clones are partly lost; checked studies trace under half to an unresolved V gene and leave the rest unexplained. The D gene and trimming were derived from the DNA, and the V and J assignments and clone size from that table. For this sample the table gives 150,000 to 200,000 clones, of which about 60% were detected only once. 3% to 3.5% of the sample rests with the top ten.

The paper as a whole reports these results and caveats: Because the treated cohort was small and had only one nonresponder, larger studies are needed to examine links between baseline CD8+ expansion and response. Many expanded lesional clones were found to persist in scalp and blood during tofacitinib treatment, and relapse after treatment cessation may be partly explained by this persistence. Shared TCR sequences between patients were less evident than in mice, which may be partly attributable to HLA diversity in the patient population. Higher clonality and more expanded CD8+ clones were observed in lesional scalp than in normal scalp, particularly in alopecia totalis/universalis, a finding suggestive of antigenic drive. Tofacitinib significantly lowered scalp clonality and the number of expanded CD8+ clones among the top 100 scalp clones. Scalp TCR repertoire analysis is complicated because resident alphabeta T cells in normal human skin are also sequenced, whereas mouse skin is dominated by gammadelta T cells.

As to this clone: Its target antigen remains unknown. Base qualities are not recorded, but no much larger clone differs from it by a single base.

Relative to germline, V is 10 bases shorter and J is 8 bases shorter, with 20 bases between their ends. According to the germline V gene, CDR1 reads KGHSH and CDR2 reads LQKENI. Including cysteine and phenylalanine, the CDR3 has 13 amino acids. The only DNA kept is the CDR3, 39 bases in frame from the first base. The sample's time point label is to be understood as: around 28 days on oral tofacitinib. The sample's treatment or condition label is to be understood as: oral pan-JAK inhibitor, 5-10 mg twice daily. From alopecia areata patients, peripheral blood was collected along with lesional scalp punch biopsies. PBMCs were separated by density centrifugation and stained for CD3, CD4 and CD8, after which CD4+ and CD8+ T cells were sorted on a FACSAria.

The sequence links TRBV18 to TRBJ1-2; TRBD1 could be the D gene, as 6 bases match. The sample in question was CD4+ T cells sorted from blood, obtained at week 4, from a patient treated with tofacitinib. This TCR came from a human donor with alopecia areata. CDR3 protein: CATTWQEGVGYTF. The bases are TGTGCCACCACCTGGCAGGAGGGGGTAGGCTACACCTTC.